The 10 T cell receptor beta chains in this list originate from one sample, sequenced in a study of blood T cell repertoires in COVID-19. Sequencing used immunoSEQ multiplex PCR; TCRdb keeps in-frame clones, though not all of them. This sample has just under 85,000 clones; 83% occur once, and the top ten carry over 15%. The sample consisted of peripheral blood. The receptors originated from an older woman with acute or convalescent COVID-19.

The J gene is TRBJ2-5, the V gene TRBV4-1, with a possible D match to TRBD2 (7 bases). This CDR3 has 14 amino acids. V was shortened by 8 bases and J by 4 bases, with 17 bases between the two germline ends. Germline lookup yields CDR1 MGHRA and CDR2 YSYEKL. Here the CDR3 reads CASGSREGVETQYF. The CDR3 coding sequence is TGCGCCAGCGGTTCAAGGGAGGGGGTAGAGACCCAGTACTTC.

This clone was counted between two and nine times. CDR3 region: CASNYGTSGSTDTQYF. The DNA of the CDR3 is TGTGCCAGCAACTACGGGACTAGCGGGAGCACAGATACGCAGTATTTT. This chain links TRBV2 with TRBJ2-3; 12 positions agree with TRBD2. Germline V gene lookup returns CDR1 SNHLY and CDR2 FYNNEI. Trimming cost V 7 bases and J 0 bases; bases outside gene matches: 5. The CDR3 is made up of 16 amino acids.

In DNA form, the CDR3 reads TGTGCCAGCAGCTTCCCGGGAGGCGGGGACACCGGGGAGCTGTTTTTT. The encoded protein is CASSFPGGGDTGELFF. The gene calls are TRBV5-4 and TRBJ2-2, with 7 bases matching TRBD2. Trimming at V came to 2 bases and at J to 3 bases, leaving 7 bases not matched to a gene. CDR3 length equals 16 residues. CDR1 and CDR2 (germline): SGHNT, YYREEE (reference sequence).

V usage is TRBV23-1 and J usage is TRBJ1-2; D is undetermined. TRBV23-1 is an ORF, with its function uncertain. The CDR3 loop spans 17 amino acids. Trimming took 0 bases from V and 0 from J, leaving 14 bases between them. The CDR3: CASSQSVRYSPNYGYTF. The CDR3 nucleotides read TGCGCCAGCAGTCAATCGGTGAGGTACTCTCCTAACTATGGCTACACCTTC.

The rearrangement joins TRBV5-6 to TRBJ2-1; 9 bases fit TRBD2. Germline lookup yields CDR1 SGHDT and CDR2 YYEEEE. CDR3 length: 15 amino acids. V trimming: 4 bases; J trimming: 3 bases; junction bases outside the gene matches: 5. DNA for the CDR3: TGTGCCAGCAGCCCCGGACTAGCGAGCTACAATGAGCAGTTCTTC. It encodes CASSPGLASYNEQFF.

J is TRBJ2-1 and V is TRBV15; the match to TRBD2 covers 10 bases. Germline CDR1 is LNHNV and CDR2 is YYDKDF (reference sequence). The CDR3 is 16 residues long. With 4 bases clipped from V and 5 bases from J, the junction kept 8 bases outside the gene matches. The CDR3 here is CATSTKAGGPHNEQFF. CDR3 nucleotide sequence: TGTGCCACCAGCACAAAAGCGGGGGGGCCGCACAATGAGCAGTTCTTC. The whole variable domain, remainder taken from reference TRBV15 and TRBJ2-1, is DAMVIQNPRYQVTQFGKPVTLSCSQTLNHNVMYWYQQKSSQAPKLLFHYYDKDFNNEADTPDNFQSRRPNTSFCFLDIRSPGLGDTAMYLCATSTKAGGPHNEQFFGPGTRLTVL.

CDR3 sequence: CASSRRDWTADLGDTQYF. The CDR3 DNA follows: TGTGCCAGCAGCAGAAGGGATTGGACTGCGGATTTGGGGGATACGCAGTATTTT. The chain combines TRBV7-8 with TRBJ2-3, with TRBD2 as a possible D gene (5 bases). This CDR3 has 18 residues. Germline lookup yields CDR1 SGHVS and CDR2 FQNEAQ. Trimming pared 5 bases from V and 6 bases from J, leaving 27 bases between.

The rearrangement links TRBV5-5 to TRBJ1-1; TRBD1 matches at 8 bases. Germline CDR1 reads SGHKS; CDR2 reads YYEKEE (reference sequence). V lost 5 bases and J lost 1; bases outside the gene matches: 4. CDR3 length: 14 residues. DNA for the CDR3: TGTGCCAGCAGTCTGGACAGGGCGAACACTGAAGCTTTCTTT. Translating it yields CASSLDRANTEAFF.

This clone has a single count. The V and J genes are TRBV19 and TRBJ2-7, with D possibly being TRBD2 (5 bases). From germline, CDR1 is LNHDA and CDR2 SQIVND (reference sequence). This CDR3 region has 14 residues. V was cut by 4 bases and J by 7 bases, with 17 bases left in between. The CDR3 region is CASSNGNPGEEQYF. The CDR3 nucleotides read TGTGCCAGTAGTAACGGGAATCCTGGTGAAGAGCAGTACTTC.

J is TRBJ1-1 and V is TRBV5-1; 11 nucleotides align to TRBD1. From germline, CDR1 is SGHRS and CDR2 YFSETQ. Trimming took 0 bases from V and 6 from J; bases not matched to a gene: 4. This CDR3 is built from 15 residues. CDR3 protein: CASSLEDRGLSEAFF. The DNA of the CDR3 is TGCGCCAGCAGCTTGGAGGACAGGGGGCTCTCTGAAGCTTTCTTT.